One sample yielded the 32 T cell receptor beta chains listed below, sequenced in a study of human T cells and chemical hapten exposure. Blood, whole and unfractionated, served as the source for total RNA extraction. TCRdb reprocessed the 5' RACE reads via MiXCR and lists one record per CDR3 protein. The sample holds some 150,000 distinct CDR3 sequences, approximately 4% seen once. The receptor set was obtained from a female donor in good health.

This clonotype was seen ten or more times. V gene TRBV30 combines with J gene TRBJ1-2; D is undetermined. The V end was cut by 0 bases, the J end by 7 bases, with 12 bases between. CDR3 length equals 13 residues. Germline V gene sequence: CDR1 GTSNPN, CDR2 SVGIG (reference sequence). The CDR3 DNA sequence: TGTGCCTGGAGTGTAGGCGGGGAGGTTGGCTACACCTTC. This translates into CAWSVGGEVGYTF.

This clonotype was recorded many times. This sequence joins TRBV29-1 and TRBJ1-1; a possible D gene is TRBD1 (5 bases). Trimming shortened V by 2 bases and J by 5 bases, and 24 bases separated the two germline ends. The germline V gene has CDR1 SQVTM and CDR2 ANQGSEA. The CDR3 length is 17 residues. The CDR3 loop reads CSVEKFWGVEGGTEAFF. DNA of the CDR3: TGCAGCGTTGAAAAGTTTTGGGGGGTTGAGGGTGGGACTGAAGCTTTCTTT.

This clonotype was recorded many times. The V gene is TRBV6-5, the J gene TRBJ1-2; D is perhaps TRBD1 (6 bases). This CDR3 is built from 14 residues. Trimming stripped 6 bases from V and 4 bases from J, with 15 bases between. Germline CDR1 and CDR2: MNHEY and SVGAGI. CDR3 loop: CASRVQGSLYGYTF. The CDR3 bases are TGTGCCAGCAGAGTACAGGGTTCTCTCTATGGCTACACCTTC.

This clonotype has a count of ten or more. The gene calls are TRBV6-2 or TRBV6-3 and TRBJ1-5; 10 nucleotides align to TRBD1. Losses at the gene ends were 1 base for V and 6 bases for J; bases not matched to a gene: 6. The CDR3 runs 16 residues. Looked up from germline, CDR1 is MNHEY and CDR2 is SVGEGT. CDR3 amino acids: CASSYLMGTGVQPQHF. DNA for the CDR3: TGTGCCAGCAGTTACTTAATGGGGACAGGGGTTCAGCCCCAGCATTTT.

V and J are TRBV28 and TRBJ1-5, with D uncertain. The CDR3 spans 16 residues. Germline V lookup: CDR1 MDHEN, CDR2 SYDVKM. V shed 5 bases and J shed 7 bases, with 21 bases lying between them. For the CDR3, the DNA is TGTGCCAGCAGTCCCTATATCCCCCGGGGAGAACAGCCCCAGCATTTT. The encoded protein is CASSPYIPRGEQPQHF.

This clonotype was seen repeatedly, ten times or more. The chain joins TRBV6-6 to TRBJ2-7; unclear D gene. The CDR3 contains 12 residues. CDR1 and CDR2 (germline): MNHNY, SVGAGI (reference sequence). With 6 bases removed from V and 5 bases from J, the gap between germline ends came to 11 bases. CDR3 sequence reads: CASSPSVHEQYF. CDR3 sequence (DNA): TGTGCCAGCAGCCCCAGTGTCCACGAGCAGTACTTC.

A few counts support this clonotype. The V call is TRBV20-1, the J call TRBJ1-1, with D perhaps TRBD1 (5 bases). The CDR3 extends over 13 amino acids. Germline V gene sequence: CDR1 DFQATT, CDR2 SNEGSKA (reference sequence). V lost 6 bases to trimming and J lost 3 bases, with 14 bases between them. The CDR3 loop is CSAPGPWDTEAFF. CDR3 coding DNA: TGCAGTGCCCCGGGACCCTGGGACACTGAAGCTTTCTTT.

At least ten counts were recorded for this clonotype. The J gene is TRBJ1-1, the V gene TRBV5-1, with 12 bases matching TRBD1. The germline V gene has CDR1 SGHRS and CDR2 YFSETQ. The CDR3 runs 14 residues. V gave up 3 bases and J gave up 6 bases; unmatched junction bases: 3. Here the CDR3 reads CASSSGQGAAEAFF. The CDR3 DNA is TGCGCCAGCAGCTCGGGACAGGGGGCTGCTGAAGCTTTCTTT.

CDR3: CASSYGAGRSTDTQYF. CDR3 DNA sequence: TGTGCCAGCAGTTACGGGGCGGGACGTAGCACAGATACGCAGTATTTT. This rearrangement joins TRBV6-5 to TRBJ2-3, with a tentative D call TRBD2 (6 bases). Looked up from germline, CDR1 is MNHEY and CDR2 is SVGAGI. The CDR3 contains 16 residues. V was cut by 2 bases and J by 0 bases, with 12 bases left in between.

This clonotype was found a few times. This rearrangement joins TRBV14 to TRBJ2-1; 15 positions match TRBD2. Germline V gene data show CDR1 as SGHDN and CDR2 as FVKESK. This CDR3 contains 22 residues. The V and J ends lost 0 bases and 12 bases, in that order; junction bases with no gene match: 24. The CDR3 loop reads CASSQDLRWSGTSGGSLGRQFF. The CDR3 nucleotides are TGTGCCAGCAGCCAAGACCTTCGGTGGTCCGGGACTAGCGGGGGGAGTCTTGGAAGGCAGTTCTTC.

This clonotype was found many times. CDR3 loop: CAISDNTGGPNSGANVLTF. The CDR3 DNA is TGTGCCATCAGCGACAACACAGGGGGCCCCAACTCTGGGGCCAACGTCCTGACTTTC. V is TRBV10-3 and J is TRBJ2-6, with 9 bases aligning to TRBD1. Unmatched junction bases numbered 12, after V lost 6 bases and J lost 0 bases. The CDR3 has 19 residues. Germline CDR1 ENHRY, CDR2 SYGVKD.

This clonotype was seen repeatedly, ten times or more. The chain uses TRBV27 and TRBJ1-2; no clear D gene. The CDR3 runs to 13 residues. Looked up from germline, CDR1 is MNHEY and CDR2 is SMNVEV (reference sequence). V was trimmed by 3 bases and J by 8 bases, leaving 13 bases between them. This CDR3 is CASSFSGMGGYTF. The CDR3 DNA reads as TGTGCCAGCAGTTTTTCAGGAATGGGCGGCTACACCTTC.

In its sample, this clonotype was seen many times. This chain connects TRBV14 to TRBJ1-2, with unresolved D. With 0 bases removed from V and 2 bases from J, the gap between germline ends came to 10 bases. Looked up from germline, CDR1 is SGHDN and CDR2 is FVKESK. The CDR3 extends over 15 amino acids. For the CDR3, the DNA is TGTGCCAGCAGCCAAGACCCCCTTGGGAACTATGGCTACACCTTC. Residues: CASSQDPLGNYGYTF.

This clonotype was found many times. CDR3 residues: CSVVPGGSYEQYF. CDR3 bases: TGCAGCGTTGTCCCCGGGGGAAGCTACGAGCAGTACTTC. The chain joins TRBV29-1 to TRBJ2-7, with a weak D call TRBD2 (6 bases). Germline-derived CDR1 and CDR2 are SQVTM and ANQGSEA. V was shortened by 4 bases and J by 3 bases, with 13 bases between the two germline ends. The CDR3 is 13 residues long.

This clonotype was recorded many times. The chain joins TRBV4-3 to TRBJ1-1; unclear D gene. The CDR3 sequence is 13 residues long. Germline CDR1 and CDR2: LGHNA and YSLEER. The V gene lost 2 bases and the J gene lost 5 bases, with 9 bases spanning the gap. As DNA, the CDR3 is TGCGCCAGCAGCCAACGGGTGTCGACTGAAGCTTTCTTT. Protein sequence: CASSQRVSTEAFF.

This clonotype was observed at least ten times. The rearrangement uses TRBV21-1 and TRBJ2-4; no DNA check was done on the table's D call, TRBD2. TRBV21-1 is reported as a pseudogene. This CDR3 is built from 18 residues. DNA for the CDR3: TGTGCCAGCAGCAAAGCCTGGCGAGCGCCCTTAGCCAAAAACATTCAGTACTTC. Protein product: CASSKAWRAPLAKNIQYF.

This rearrangement joins TRBV7-6 to TRBJ1-6, with TRBD1 as a possible D gene (6 bases). Trimming removed 6 bases at V and 10 bases at J, with 16 bases between. This CDR3 spans 14 amino acids. CDR1 is SGHVS and CDR2 is FNYEAQ in the germline V gene. The CDR3 nucleotides are TGTGCCAGCAGTCTTACAGGGCCGAACTCACCCCTCCACTTT. Translated: CASSLTGPNSPLHF.

The chain carries TRBV5-1 and TRBJ2-4, with a possible D match to TRBD2 (6 bases). Germline V lookup: CDR1 SGHRS, CDR2 YFSETQ. V gave up 4 bases and J gave up 0 bases, with 14 bases separating them. CDR3 length equals 16 residues. The CDR3 region is CASSGGLNLAKNIQYF. As DNA, the CDR3 is TGCGCCAGCAGCGGGGGACTCAATTTAGCCAAAAACATTCAGTACTTC.

The V call is TRBV7-9, the J call TRBJ1-5; 8 bases line up with TRBD1. The CDR3 is 17 amino acids. The germline gives CDR1 SEHNR, CDR2 FQNEAQ (reference sequence). Losses at the gene ends were 3 bases for V and 6 bases for J; bases not matched to a gene: 13. The CDR3 DNA follows: TGTGCCAGCAGCTTGGATAAAAGACAGGGGTCGTTTCAGCCCCAGCATTTT. This codes for CASSLDKRQGSFQPQHF.

This clonotype occurred many times. This chain links TRBV4-2 with TRBJ1-6, with 8 bases lining up with TRBD1. V lost 0 bases to trimming and J lost 9 bases; unmatched junction nucleotides: 19. This CDR3 spans 20 amino acids. CDR1 is LGHNA, CDR2 YNFKEQ, per germline. The CDR3 nucleotides read TGTGCCAGCAGCCAAGACCTTCCGAGACAGGGGTTAGGATCCTCTTCACCCCTCCACTTT. Translated: CASSQDLPRQGLGSSSPLHF.

This clonotype is medium-sized. This rearrangement joins TRBV7-2 to TRBJ2-3; TRBD2 matches 10 bases. This CDR3 region has 14 residues. The ends lost 5 bases at V and 3 bases at J; junction bases unmatched: 2. Germline CDR1 is SGHTA and CDR2 is FQGNSA. The CDR3 coding sequence is TGTGCCAGCAGCCCTAGCGGGGGTACAGATACGCAGTATTTT. Its translation is CASSPSGGTDTQYF.

This clonotype was counted ten times or more. The rearrangement links TRBV2 to TRBJ2-3; possibly TRBD1 for D (6 bases). This CDR3 spans 16 amino acids. The germline gives CDR1 SNHLY, CDR2 FYNNEI. With 6 bases removed from V and 0 bases from J, the gap between germline ends came to 16 bases. The CDR3 DNA reads as TGTGCCAGCAGAATTCGAGCAGGGGCTAGCACAGATACGCAGTATTTT. This encodes CASRIRAGASTDTQYF. The full variable domain, completed using reference TRBV2 and TRBJ2-3, is EPEVTQTPSHQVTQMGQEVILRCVPISNHLYFYWYRQILGQKVEFLVSFYNNEISEKSEIFDDQFSVERPDGSNFTLKIRSTKLEDSAMYFCASRIRAGASTDTQYFGPGTRLTVL.

This clonotype came up many times. The rearrangement links TRBV24-1 to TRBJ2-3; 10 bases match TRBD1. Trimming took 9 bases from V and 3 from J; bases not matched to a gene: 8. CDR1 and CDR2 from the germline V gene are KGHDR and SFDVKD. CDR3 length: 15 residues. The CDR3 loop reads CATSGTGVGTDTQYF. The CDR3 nucleotides read TGTGCCACCTCCGGGACAGGGGTTGGGACAGATACGCAGTATTTT.

This clonotype was seen at least ten times. The rearrangement uses TRBV30 and TRBJ2-3; D could derive from TRBD1 or TRBD2 (5 bases each). The germline V gene encodes CDR1 GTSNPN and CDR2 SVGIG (reference sequence). V was clipped by 8 bases and J by 2 bases, with 17 bases between them. This CDR3 comprises 14 residues. In DNA, the CDR3 is TGTGCCAGCTCCGTTGGGGGATTCACAGATACGCAGTATTTT. Residues: CASSVGGFTDTQYF.

As to this clonotype: This may arise from a read error, as a much more abundant clone is one base away. V gene TRBV27 combines with J gene TRBJ2-4; D gene ambiguous. This CDR3 region has 15 residues. V was pared by 4 bases and J by 1 base, with 11 bases between. Looked up from germline, CDR1 is MNHEY and CDR2 is SMNVEV (reference sequence). In DNA form, the CDR3 reads TGTGCCAGCAGTTGCTGGAACAATGCCAAAAACATTCAGTACTTC. Protein: CASSCWNNAKNIQYF.

This chain connects TRBV18 to TRBJ2-3; TRBD1 matches 7 bases. Germline CDR1 is KGHSH and CDR2 is LQKENI. Losses at the gene ends were 4 bases for V and 1 base for J; bases not matched to a gene: 5. The CDR3 is made up of 15 amino acids. DNA for the CDR3: TGTGCCAGCTCACTCACCGACAGGGGCACAGATACGCAGTATTTT. Translated, it gives CASSLTDRGTDTQYF.

This clonotype was counted ten times or more. The CDR3 DNA reads TGTGCCACCACTTCTTCGACTCCCGGGACAGGGCCTTTTAGCGCTTTCTTT. Protein sequence: CATTSSTPGTGPFSAFF. This chain uses TRBV12-3 or TRBV12-4 with TRBJ1-1; 9 nucleotides match TRBD1. This CDR3 has 17 residues. V trimming: 10 bases; J trimming: 11 bases; junction bases outside the gene matches: 26.

Remarks on this clonotype: A read error is possible here, since a much larger clone lies one base away. The chain is built from TRBV20-1 and TRBJ1-5; D not certain. Germline V lookup: CDR1 DFQATT, CDR2 SNEGSKA (reference sequence). The CDR3 is 16 amino acids. Trimming cost V 2 bases and J 0 bases, with 14 bases left between them. The chain's CDR3 is CSARSDTWHSNQPQHF. CDR3 DNA sequence: TGCAGTGCTAGAAGTGACACGTGGCATAGCAATCAGCCCCAGCATTTT.

This clonotype was found a few times. V and J are TRBV7-8 and TRBJ2-7, with no clear D. Per germline, CDR1 SGHVS and CDR2 FQNEAQ. The CDR3 has 12 residues. Trimming cost V 5 bases and J 6 bases, with 11 bases left between them. CDR3 residues: CASSARSGEQYF. The CDR3 coding sequence is TGTGCCAGCAGCGCCCGATCCGGCGAGCAGTACTTC.

Ten or more counts support this clonotype. This chain links TRBV25-1 with TRBJ1-2; 7 positions match TRBD1. The V segment lost 7 bases and the J segment 7 bases; nucleotides outside the gene matches: 9. This CDR3 comprises 13 residues. The germline V gene encodes CDR1 MGHDK and CDR2 SYGVNS. The CDR3: CASKPTGWGGYTF. As DNA, the CDR3 is TGTGCCAGCAAGCCGACAGGGTGGGGTGGCTACACCTTC.

This clonotype was counted ten times or more. This rearrangement joins TRBV5-1 to TRBJ2-1, with D perhaps being TRBD1 or TRBD2 (5 bases each). Trimming stripped 4 bases from V and 4 bases from J, with 12 bases between. The CDR3 spans 14 residues. Germline V gives CDR1 SGHRS, CDR2 YFSETQ. CDR3 bases: TGCGCCAGCAGCCAGGGACCGGATTACAATGAGCAGTTCTTC. This encodes CASSQGPDYNEQFF. The full variable domain, in which reference TRBV5-1 and TRBJ2-1 provide the parts outside the CDR3, is KAGVTQTPRYLIKTRGQQVTLSCSPISGHRSVSWYQQTPGQGLQFLFEYFSETQRNKGNFPGRFSGRQFSNSRSEMNVSTLELGDSALYLCASSQGPDYNEQFFGPGTRLTVL.

Comments on this clonotype: This could be a read error, since a much larger clone is one nucleotide away. The chain recombines TRBV7-3 with TRBJ2-1; D may be TRBD1 (6 bases). Trimming stripped 1 base from V and 0 bases from J, with 13 bases between. This CDR3 region has 17 residues. Per germline, CDR1 SGHTA and CDR2 FQGTGA. The chain's CDR3 is CASSLMFRGNSYNEQFF. For the CDR3, the DNA is TGTGCCAGCAGCTTAATGTTTAGGGGGAACTCCTACAATGAGCAGTTCTTC.